This entry is about one T cell receptor beta chain. The clone's antigen remains unknown. No qualities accompany the bases; no much larger clone lies one base away. The immunoSEQ Assay, a bias-controlled multiplex PCR, was used to amplify TCRbeta CDR3 regions from genomic DNA. Per the authors' processing: Nucleated cell counts per sample were estimated from amplification of reference gene primers within the assay. Sequence reads were collapsed and filtered to measure the absolute abundance of every unique TCRbeta CDR3 rearrangement. For each sample, productive Simpson clonality was calculated as the square root of Simpson's diversity index across productive rearrangements. TCRdb obtained this table from immuneACCESS and retained in-frame rearrangements with V and J assigned. These tables miss some clones; where compared with another copy, unresolved V genes account for less than half of the shortfall, and the remainder is unexplained. The DNA was the basis for D and trimming; V, J and clone size are from that table. The sample table holds approximately 85,000 clones, of which roughly 84% were seen once. The ten largest make up about 20% of the sample.

Including cysteine and phenylalanine, the CDR3 has 17 amino acids. Only the CDR3 part of the read is kept: 51 bases, read in frame from the first base. Reading the germline V gene gives CDR1 KGHDR and CDR2 SFDVKD. V is trimmed back by 3 bases and J by 1 base, and the junction contains 4 bases that no gene match accounts for. This entry belongs to a study of blood T cell repertoires in COVID-19 (dated by TCRdb to the early 2020s). Looking at the study overall: Samples from collaborators originated in the United States, Italy and Spain and spanned both the acute and convalescent phases of COVID-19. Subjects who had been exposed to COVID-19, were actively infected with it, or had recovered from it provided the deeply sampled blood TCRbeta repertoires that made up the dataset. A freely available public database, intended as a resource for researchers studying the immune response to SARS-CoV-2, is where the repertoires were released. A de-identified subject ID, COVID-19 status, age in years and sex were almost always included in the sample metadata. Where available, HLA class I and class II types were obtained from metadata supplied by the sample provider rather than from assay-based typing. The prospective study material was composed of cDNA or gDNA derived from T cells, B-cell-depleted T cells, or PBMCs. The samples were drawn from the first 160 participants of the ongoing ImmuneRACE study and from 1,254 subjects provided by 6 global collaborators.

Each collaborating institution followed its own protocols to collect whole blood in K2EDTA tubes. For TCRbeta analysis, collaborators shipped samples as frozen whole blood, isolated PBMCs, or DNA extracted from either of those sample types. General study outcomes and caveats: Clinical and demographic metadata were provided uncurated, with the amount varying by source and participant.

The rearranged segments are TRBV24-1 and TRBJ2-1, with 11 bases aligning to TRBD2. The specimen was peripheral blood. The source of this sequence is a woman at least 80 years old in a cohort sampled during active or convalescent COVID-19. The CDR3 protein sequence reads: CATSDPVAGGSYNEQFF. The bases are TGTGCCACCAGTGATCCTGTAGCGGGAGGGTCCTACAATGAGCAGTTCTTC.